Shown below are 3 T cell receptor beta chains from a single sample sequenced in a study of radiotherapy plus CTLA-4 blockade in lung cancer. Only in-frame clones appear in the TCRdb table, and some are missing; sequencing was by immunoSEQ multiplex PCR. The sample includes 56,000 or so clones, under 85% seen only once; the top ten take around 3.2%. Sequences were derived from peripheral blood, sampled from a patient treated with radiotherapy plus ipilimumab. The receptors were gathered from a human donor with non-small cell lung cancer who had a partial response to radiotherapy plus ipilimumab.

The rearrangement links TRBV5-1 to TRBJ2-1; TRBD2 matches at 9 bases. V shed 1 base and J 5 bases; nucleotides not matched to a gene: 7. Germline-derived CDR1 and CDR2 are SGHRS and YFSETQ. The CDR3 covers 16 residues. The CDR3 loop is CASSLLAGGQNNEQFF. In DNA, the CDR3 is TGCGCCAGCAGCTTGCTCGCGGGGGGGCAGAACAATGAGCAGTTCTTC.

As to this clone: This sample also contains other DNA sequences that code for the same CDR3. The chain has TRBV5-1 and TRBJ1-3; D is unresolved. Trimming stripped 0 bases from V and 2 bases from J, with 6 bases between. The V gene's germline CDR1 is SGHRS and CDR2 YFSETQ. This CDR3 is built from 14 residues. The CDR3 here is CASSLGGTGNTIYF. For the CDR3, the DNA is TGCGCCAGCAGCTTGGGAGGGACTGGAAACACCATATATTTT.

The chain employs TRBV19 and TRBJ2-5, with 8 bases identical to TRBD1. Per germline, CDR1 LNHDA and CDR2 SQIVND (reference sequence). The CDR3 is 15 residues long. V trimming: 3 bases; J trimming: 4 bases; junction bases outside the gene matches: 7. This CDR3 reads CASSIQGAAGETQYF. The CDR3 region has the DNA TGTGCCAGTAGTATTCAGGGGGCGGCCGGAGAGACCCAGTACTTC.